One and the same sample provided the 32 T cell receptor beta chains below, sequenced in a study of molecular identifiers for immune sequencing clone quantification. TCRdb analysed the PCR reads with MiXCR anew, one entry per CDR3 protein. The sample includes around 8,600 distinct CDR3 sequences, 13% to 15% of them seen just once. Sequences were obtained from naive CD8+ T cells from blood, with Jurkat cell RNA spiked in. The subset is: FACS-sorted CD8+CD4-CCR7+CD45RA+ naive T cells. The receptors here all came from a human donor in good health. Some libraries in this study had Jurkat cell RNA spiked in.

Regarding this clonotype: This CDR3 is missing its conserved last phenylalanine or tryptophan, likely due to a read error. The V call is TRBV13, the J call TRBJ1-1; D unclear. The CDR3 spans 15 residues. From germline, CDR1 is PRHDT and CDR2 FYEKMQ (reference sequence). Trimming removed 5 bases from V and 6 bases from J, with 19 bases in between. The CDR3 bases are TGTGCCAGCAGCCAGGCTTTGGTAGTTACGCCTGAAGCTTTCTCT. Residues: CASSQALVVTPEAFS.

This clonotype came up many times. The J gene is TRBJ2-7, the V gene TRBV27; a possible D gene is TRBD2 (7 bases). The CDR3 is made up of 14 amino acids. The V gene lost 5 bases and the J gene lost 6 bases, with 17 bases spanning the gap. Germline lookup yields CDR1 MNHEY and CDR2 SMNVEV (reference sequence). CDR3 sequence: CASSPPPGEGEQYF. CDR3 coding DNA: TGTGCCAGCAGTCCCCCCCCAGGGGAGGGCGAGCAGTACTTC.

Sample share makes this clonotype medium-sized (0.01 to 0.1%). The chain carries TRBV14 and TRBJ2-5; D ambiguous. Trimming left V 3 bases short and J 0 bases short, with 2 bases between. Looked up from germline, CDR1 is SGHDN and CDR2 is FVKESK. The CDR3 contains 12 residues. DNA of the CDR3: TGTGCCAGCAGCCAGTACCAAGAGACCCAGTACTTC. This encodes CASSQYQETQYF.

Notes on this clonotype: A much larger clonotype is one base distant, so this may be a read error. The chain has TRBV20-1 and TRBJ2-1; a weak D match, TRBD2 (7 bases). The germline CDR1 and CDR2 sequences are DFQATT and SNEGSKA (reference sequence). With 0 bases removed from V and 3 bases from J, the gap between germline ends came to 27 bases. The CDR3 contains 20 residues. The CDR3 bases are TGCAGTGCTAGAGAAATTTACGGGGGGACAACCAACGCCTACTACAATGAGCAGTTCTTC. Translation: CSAREIYGGTTNAYYNEQFF.

This clonotype is medium-sized (0.01 to 0.1%). J is TRBJ1-5 and V is TRBV6-2 or TRBV6-3; D is ambiguous. V shed 2 bases and J shed 0 bases, with 11 bases lying between them. This CDR3 has 16 residues. The germline V gene has CDR1 MNHEY and CDR2 SVGEGT. The CDR3 nucleotides are TGTGCCAGCAGTTACGGGTCGGGATATAGCAATCAGCCCCAGCATTTT. Its translation: CASSYGSGYSNQPQHF.

This clonotype is deemed medium-sized. The chain employs TRBV7-9 and TRBJ2-2; 12 nucleotides agree with TRBD1. The germline gives CDR1 SEHNR, CDR2 FQNEAQ (reference sequence). The ends lost 2 bases at V and 7 bases at J; junction bases unmatched: 11. The CDR3 spans 18 residues. The CDR3 DNA sequence: TGTGCCAGCAGCTTACCGGGACAGGGGGCTCCCCTGCACGGGGAGCTGTTTTTT. Translated: CASSLPGQGAPLHGELFF. Full variable domain (rest looked up from reference TRBV7-9 and TRBJ2-2): DTGVSQNPRHKITKRGQNVTFRCDPISEHNRLYWYRQTLGQGPEFLTYFQNEAQLEKSRLLSDRFSAERPKGSFSTLEIQRTEQGDSAMYLCASSLPGQGAPLHGELFFGEGSRLTVL.

This clonotype showed up just a few times. The chain has TRBV20-1 and TRBJ2-7, with D possibly being TRBD1 (6 bases). V lost 3 bases and J lost 0, with 6 bases in between. This CDR3 spans 12 amino acids. Germline CDR1 DFQATT, CDR2 SNEGSKA (reference sequence). CDR3 bases: TGCAGTGCTAGGGACAGCTCCTACGAGCAGTACTTC. Translated, it gives CSARDSSYEQYF.

By frequency in the sample, this clonotype is medium-sized. The V gene is TRBV9, the J gene TRBJ2-3; 8 bases align to TRBD1. The CDR3 spans 17 residues. Per the germline V gene, CDR1 is SGDLS and CDR2 is YYNGEE. V was clipped by 4 bases and J by 6 bases; unmatched bases: 16. This CDR3 reads CASSTQPDRGGYDTQYF. In nucleotides, the CDR3 is TGTGCCAGCAGCACACAACCCGACAGGGGAGGTTACGATACGCAGTATTTT.

The chain has TRBV6-5 and TRBJ1-1, with D perhaps matching TRBD1 (5 bases). Per the germline V gene, CDR1 is MNHEY and CDR2 is SVGAGI. The CDR3 is 13 amino acids. Deletions cut 7 bases from V and 5 bases from J, with 14 bases between. This chain's CDR3 is CASNTPQVTEAFF. The DNA of the CDR3 is TGTGCCAGCAATACCCCACAGGTAACTGAAGCTTTCTTT.

There are many counts of this clonotype. V is TRBV6-6 and J is TRBJ2-3, with 12 bases aligning to TRBD2. J gave up 0 bases and V 7 bases, and 8 bases lay outside the gene matches. Germline lookup yields CDR1 MNHNY and CDR2 SVGAGI (reference sequence). The CDR3 runs 17 residues. CDR3 sequence reads: CASKALAGGGSTDTQYF. CDR3 DNA sequence: TGTGCCAGCAAGGCCCTAGCGGGGGGGGGTAGCACAGATACGCAGTATTTT.

By share of the sample, this clonotype is medium-sized. This sequence joins TRBV4-1 and TRBJ1-4, with TRBD1 identical over 9 bases. CDR3 length: 15 amino acids. Germline CDR1 is MGHRA and CDR2 is YSYEKL. With 2 bases clipped from V and 6 bases from J, the junction kept 4 bases outside the gene matches. CDR3 protein: CASSQPWTGDEKLFF. The CDR3 nucleotides read TGCGCCAGCAGCCAACCCTGGACAGGGGATGAAAAACTGTTTTTT.

As regards this clonotype: This may arise from a read error, as a much more abundant clone is one base away. This chain joins TRBV27 and TRBJ2-6; a weak D match, TRBD1 (6 bases). This CDR3 comprises 15 residues. The germline V gene has CDR1 MNHEY and CDR2 SMNVEV (reference sequence). The CDR3, as DNA: TGTGCCAGTAAAGAAGGGGCGGTGGGGGCCAACGTCCCGACTTTC. Amino acid sequence: CASKEGAVGANVPTF.

As regards this clonotype: Just one base apart from a much larger clone, this may be a read error. V and J are TRBV7-9 and TRBJ2-1, with 7 bases lining up with TRBD1. Germline CDR1 SEHNR, CDR2 FQNEAQ (reference sequence). There are 16 residues in the CDR3. CDR3 in DNA: TGTGCCTGCAGCTCCCGCGAGGGGGCCCCCTACAATGAGCAGTTCTTC. Protein product: CACSSREGAPYNEQFF.

By frequency in the sample, this clonotype is medium-sized. This chain links TRBV11-2 with TRBJ2-3; TRBD2 matches at 7 bases. CDR1 is SGHAT and CDR2 is FQNNGV in the germline V gene. The CDR3 length is 17 residues. Trimming cost V 0 bases and J 1 base; bases outside gene matches: 7. CDR3 sequence reads: CASSLDAAGAGTDTQYF. In nucleotides, the CDR3 is TGTGCCAGCAGCTTAGATGCGGCGGGAGCGGGCACAGATACGCAGTATTTT.

By share, this clonotype counts as medium-sized (0.01 to 0.1%). The CDR3 is CASSLAGTSSYEQYF. The CDR3 bases are TGTGCCAGCAGCTTGGCCGGGACTAGCTCCTACGAGCAGTACTTC. V gene TRBV5-4 combines with J gene TRBJ2-7; 8 bases fit TRBD2. The CDR3 has 15 amino acids. Germline trimming cut 0 bases from V and 0 bases from J; bases unmatched to any gene: 2. Germline V gives CDR1 SGHNT, CDR2 YYREEE (reference sequence).

This clonotype was recorded many times. V is TRBV5-6 and J is TRBJ2-1; D is ambiguous. The CDR3 covers 13 residues. Germline V CDR1 and CDR2: SGHDT, YYEEEE. V lost 7 bases, J lost 0 bases, and 8 bases lay in between. DNA of the CDR3: TGTGCCAGCTCCATTGGCTCCTACAATGAGCAGTTCTTC. Translating gives CASSIGSYNEQFF.

This clonotype is medium-sized in the sample. This chain connects TRBV7-6 to TRBJ2-7; 7 positions agree with TRBD1. CDR1 is SGHVS and CDR2 is FNYEAQ in the germline V gene. Trimming at V came to 5 bases and at J to 0 bases, leaving 10 bases not matched to a gene. CDR3 size: 16 residues. For the CDR3, the DNA is TGTGCCAGCAGCACCTCGAAGGACAGGTTCTCCTACGAGCAGTACTTC. It translates to CASSTSKDRFSYEQYF.

Within the sample, this clonotype is medium-sized. The rearrangement joins TRBV7-9 to TRBJ2-7, with 8 bases lining up with TRBD1. J gave up 5 bases and V 7 bases, and 7 bases lay outside the gene matches. The germline V gene has CDR1 SEHNR and CDR2 FQNEAQ (reference sequence). This CDR3 region has 13 residues. CDR3 region: CASTKQGDNEQYF. The CDR3, as DNA: TGTGCCAGCACTAAACAGGGGGACAACGAGCAGTACTTC.

Of note for this clonotype: Possible read error: a much larger clone is one base away. The gene calls are TRBV2 and TRBJ2-2; the match to TRBD1 covers 8 bases. This CDR3 has 15 amino acids. Germline CDR1 and CDR2: SNHLY and FYNNEI. The CDR3 loop is CASSEDRGYTGELIF. The CDR3 coding sequence is TGTGCCAGCAGTGAAGACAGGGGGTACACCGGGGAGCTGATTTTT.

This clonotype is medium-sized (0.01 to 0.1%). This chain joins TRBV28 and TRBJ2-3; the D call may be TRBD1 or TRBD2 (5 bases each). Germline V lookup: CDR1 MDHEN, CDR2 SYDVKM. Trimming left V 6 bases short and J 0 bases short, with 13 bases between. CDR3 size: 15 residues. CDR3 sequence (DNA): TGTGCCAGCAGCCGTTTTGGGGGAAGCACAGATACGCAGTATTTT. Translation gives CASSRFGGSTDTQYF.

A remark on this clonotype: The junction departs from the called germline gene at one end, perhaps through a read error. The chain links TRBV7-6 to TRBJ2-3, with TRBD2 identical over 9 bases. The CDR3 is 17 amino acids. Germline V lookup: CDR1 SGHVS, CDR2 FNYEAQ. The CDR3 loop reads CASSSLLAGFGADTQYF. CDR3 in DNA: TGTGCCAGTAGCTCTCTTCTAGCGGGGTTTGGTGCAGATACGCAGTATTTT.

This clonotype is categorized as medium-sized. This CDR3 is CASSYPDRGYLVSGANVLTF. CDR3 nucleotide sequence: TGTGCCAGCAGTTACCCGGACAGGGGCTACCTAGTATCTGGGGCCAACGTCCTGACTTTC. This chain links TRBV6-5 with TRBJ2-6; 9 positions agree with TRBD1. CDR3 size: 20 residues. From germline, CDR1 is MNHEY and CDR2 SVGAGI. Trimming took 2 bases from V and 1 from J; bases not matched to a gene: 12.

On this clonotype itself: This may be a read error, as it is one base from a much larger clone. The CDR3 does not end in the conserved phenylalanine or tryptophan, so this is likely a read error. V and J are TRBV4-2 and TRBJ2-1; 9 positions match TRBD2. CDR3 size: 16 residues. CDR1 and CDR2 (germline): LGHNA, YNFKEQ. V was clipped by 0 bases and J by 9 bases; unmatched bases: 9. CDR3 amino acids: CASSQELAGLLFEQFL. The CDR3 DNA reads as TGTGCCAGCAGCCAAGAGCTAGCGGGGCTACTTTTTGAGCAGTTCCTC.

The chain carries TRBV21-1 and TRBJ1-1; no DNA check was done on the table's D call, TRBD1. TRBV21-1 is a known pseudogene. The CDR3 has 15 residues. The CDR3 spells CASSRDPGADTEAFF. For the CDR3, the DNA is TGTGCCAGCAGCAGAGACCCGGGGGCGGACACTGAAGCTTTCTTT.

This clonotype came up many times. The gene calls are TRBV25-1 and TRBJ2-1, with D unclear. Germline loops: CDR1 MGHDK, CDR2 SYGVNS. The CDR3 covers 11 residues. V lost 6 bases and J 6 bases, leaving 6 bases between the germline ends. The CDR3 region has the DNA TGTGCCAGCAGCATTATCAATGAGCAGTTCTTC. It yields the protein CASSIINEQFF.

A remark on this clonotype: An end of the junction differs from the germline gene, which may be a read error. CDR3 DNA sequence: TGCGCCAGCACCCCCCCGGGTCGAGGTGTGGCGGAGCAGTTCTTC. It encodes CASTPPGRGVAEQFF. The J gene is TRBJ2-1, the V gene TRBV7-9; no firm D call. Germline lookup yields CDR1 SEHNR and CDR2 FQNEAQ (reference sequence). The CDR3 contains 15 residues.

This clonotype was counted at least ten times. The rearrangement joins TRBV28 to TRBJ2-7, with TRBD2 as a possible D gene (5 bases). Germline loops: CDR1 MDHEN, CDR2 SYDVKM. V was cut by 2 bases and J by 3 bases, with 11 bases left in between. The CDR3 extends over 14 amino acids. CDR3 sequence reads: CASSLGLAYYEQYF. In nucleotides, the CDR3 is TGTGCCAGCAGTTTAGGGCTAGCCTACTACGAGCAGTACTTC.

This clonotype was found a few times. The V call is TRBV27, the J call TRBJ1-1; D is uncertain. This CDR3 region has 13 residues. The V gene lost 8 bases and the J gene lost 0 bases, with 10 bases spanning the gap. Looked up from germline, CDR1 is MNHEY and CDR2 is SMNVEV (reference sequence). In nucleotides, the CDR3 is TGTGCCAGCCGTGAGTTGATGAACACTGAAGCTTTCTTT. It translates to CASRELMNTEAFF.

On this clonotype itself: The junction differs from germline at one of its ends, possibly a read error. The chain couples TRBV20-1 to TRBJ2-3, with no clear D. The CDR3 contains 15 residues. Per the germline V gene, CDR1 is DFQATT and CDR2 is SNEGSKA (reference sequence). CDR3 nucleotides: TGCAGTGCTAAAGATCTTACCCTGGGCCCAGATACGCGGTATTTT. Amino acid sequence: CSAKDLTLGPDTRYF.

This clonotype was seen repeatedly, ten times or more. The chain couples TRBV5-8 to TRBJ2-3; 8 bases are shared with TRBD1. The CDR3 is 14 residues long. Losses at the gene ends were 0 bases for V and 5 bases for J; bases not matched to a gene: 2. CDR1 and CDR2 (germline): SGHTS, YDEGEE. The CDR3 here is CASSLVQGGDTQYF. In nucleotides, the CDR3 is TGTGCCAGCAGCTTGGTACAGGGGGGAGATACGCAGTATTTT.

This clonotype was counted many times. The V call is TRBV9, the J call TRBJ2-3; D gene uncertain. CDR3 length: 16 residues. V lost 0 bases, J lost 4 bases, and 15 bases lay in between. Germline V CDR1 and CDR2: SGDLS, YYNGEE. The CDR3 sequence is CASSVASASFADTQYF. Written as DNA, the CDR3 is TGTGCCAGCAGCGTAGCCAGTGCTTCGTTCGCAGATACGCAGTATTTT.

By sample fraction, this clonotype is medium-sized. The chain employs TRBV4-3 and TRBJ2-3; D call uncertain. In germline, CDR1 is LGHNA, CDR2 YSLEER. The CDR3 extends over 14 amino acids. V was trimmed by 4 bases and J by 4 bases, leaving 12 bases between them. The CDR3 nucleotides read TGCGCCAGCAGCCTGGGGATTCGGGCAGATACGCAGTATTTT. It is translated as CASSLGIRADTQYF.